These 19 T cell receptor beta chains came from one sample sequenced in a study of Ad26.COV2.S vaccination and SARS-CoV-2 variants (dated by TCRdb to the early 2020s). Taken with the paper, the label for treatment or condition translates to: approximately 18 received Ad26.COV2.S at low or high dose, single or two shots; 5 received placebo; per-sample allocation not given. For vaccine and placebo recipients, repertoires were sequenced using samples collected on day 63 after the first injection. The library came from the immunoSEQ multiplex PCR assay. Sourced from immuneACCESS, this table was stored by TCRdb with only in-frame sequences that have V and J called. A share of the clones is absent; for the studies checked, an unresolved V gene accounts for under half, and the remainder has no known explanation. The sample data list fewer than 900,000 clones, and roughly 90% of these were observed just once. The ten largest clones add up to about 1.5% of the sample.

Sequenced here: peripheral blood, sampled in a trial of Ad26.COV2.S vaccine versus placebo. The receptor source for this set is a person between 18 and 60 years old who received the Ad26.COV2.S COVID-19 vaccine or a placebo.

This chain links TRBV18 with TRBJ1-4; possible D gene TRBD1, 5 bases. This CDR3 comprises 16 residues. CDR1 is KGHSH, CDR2 LQKENI, per germline. V gave up 4 bases and J gave up 8 bases, with 20 bases separating them. CDR3 bases: TGTGCCAGCTCACGTAGTGCAGGGACCACATTCGAAAAACTGTTTTTT. The encoded protein is CASSRSAGTTFEKLFF.

The chain links TRBV15 to TRBJ2-1; no definite D call. The CDR3 spans 14 residues. Looked up from germline, CDR1 is LNHNV and CDR2 is YYDKDF (reference sequence). V was pared by 8 bases and J by 0 bases, with 11 bases between. The CDR3, as DNA: TGTGCCACCTCTTTAGACCTCTCCTACAATGAGCAGTTCTTC. Protein: CATSLDLSYNEQFF.

The V and J genes are TRBV18 and TRBJ1-2, with a possible D match to TRBD1 (5 bases). Trimming took off 2 bases at V and 1 base at J, with 8 bases between the two ends. In germline, CDR1 is KGHSH, CDR2 LQKENI. The CDR3 runs 14 residues. CDR3 residues: CASSPGADNYGYTF. CDR3 nucleotide sequence: TGTGCCAGCTCACCAGGGGCCGATAACTATGGCTACACCTTC.

Remarks on this clone: This CDR3 is also generated by other DNA sequences in the sample. The chain is built from TRBV5-1 and TRBJ2-3; D is ambiguous. In germline, CDR1 is SGHRS, CDR2 YFSETQ. This CDR3 region has 11 residues. Trimming removed 3 bases from V and 6 bases from J, with 5 bases in between. In DNA form, the CDR3 reads TGCGCCAGCAGCTCCGCGGATACGCAGTATTTT. As protein: CASSSADTQYF.

V gene TRBV7-2 combines with J gene TRBJ1-5; no clear D. Germline V lookup: CDR1 SGHTA, CDR2 FQGNSA. Deletions cut 1 base from V and 5 bases from J, with 6 bases between. This CDR3 comprises 13 residues. CDR3 DNA: TGTGCCAGCAGCTTAGGCAGGTATCAGCCCCAGCATTTT. Translated: CASSLGRYQPQHF.

The chain joins TRBV7-2 to TRBJ2-1; TRBD2 might be the D (6 bases). V lost 2 bases and J lost 5, with 10 bases in between. CDR3 size: 14 residues. CDR1 and CDR2 (germline): SGHTA, FQGNSA. CDR3 sequence: CASSLHGRNNEQFF. CDR3 bases: TGTGCCAGCAGCTTACACGGGAGAAACAATGAGCAGTTCTTC.

The genes are TRBV3-1 (or the pseudogene TRBV3-2) and TRBJ1-1; the D gene is possibly TRBD1 (5 bases). V was shortened by 3 bases and J by 9 bases, with 14 bases between the two germline ends. Germline loops: CDR1 LGHDT, CDR2 YNNKEL (reference sequence). The CDR3 runs to 13 residues. CDR3 nucleotide sequence: TGTGCCAGCAGCCATGCCGCCGGGGCCCAAGCTTTCTTT. Its translation: CASSHAAGAQAFF.

V gene TRBV6-4 combines with J gene TRBJ2-1, with D perhaps TRBD2 (7 bases). CDR1 is MRHNA, CDR2 SNTAGT, per germline. The V and J ends lost 6 bases and 2 bases respectively, with 17 bases between them. The CDR3 consists of 16 residues. The CDR3 coding sequence is TGTGCCAGCAGGCCCGAGGGGGGGCTCACCTACAATGAGCAGTTCTTC. Amino acids: CASRPEGGLTYNEQFF.

As regards this clone: The same CDR3 is also encoded by other DNA sequences in this sample. The V call is TRBV29-1, the J call TRBJ2-2; D possibly corresponds to TRBD1 (6 bases). Germline V gene data show CDR1 as SQVTM and CDR2 as ANQGSEA. The V and J ends lost 3 bases and 0 bases respectively, with 11 bases between them. This CDR3 is built from 15 residues. In nucleotides, the CDR3 is TGCAGCGTTGACCTTCAGGGGTCGAACACCGGGGAGCTGTTTTTT. This encodes CSVDLQGSNTGELFF.

The genes are TRBV7-2 and TRBJ2-7, with D maybe TRBD2 (5 bases). Germline V gives CDR1 SGHTA, CDR2 FQGNSA. CDR3 length: 14 amino acids. The V gene lost 5 bases and the J gene lost 1 base, with 12 bases spanning the gap. CDR3 sequence: CASSLAPGSYEQYF. In nucleotides, the CDR3 is TGTGCCAGCAGCCTCGCTCCGGGGTCCTACGAGCAGTACTTC.

The CDR3 here is CASSYSGPVTEAFF. CDR3 DNA sequence: TGTGCCAGCAGTTACTCAGGACCCGTCACTGAAGCTTTCTTT. The gene calls are TRBV6-2 or TRBV6-3 and TRBJ1-1; D ambiguous. Germline CDR1 is MNHEY and CDR2 is SVGEGT. Deletions cut 0 bases from V and 4 bases from J, with 9 bases between. This CDR3 is built from 14 residues.

The genes are TRBV11-3 and TRBJ2-3, with 7 nucleotides matching TRBD2. The V gene end was trimmed by 6 bases and the J gene end by 3 bases; junction bases not matched to a gene: 3. The CDR3 sequence is 13 residues long. CDR1 SGHNT and CDR2 YENEEA come from the germline V gene. CDR3 region: CASRGGGTDTQYF. The CDR3 bases are TGTGCCAGCAGAGGCGGGGGAACAGATACGCAGTATTTT.

The V call is TRBV3-1 (or the pseudogene TRBV3-2), the J call TRBJ1-3; D call uncertain. Trimming left V 1 base short and J 1 base short, with 11 bases between. Germline V lookup: CDR1 LGHDT, CDR2 YNNKEL (reference sequence). The CDR3 extends over 16 amino acids. CDR3 nucleotide sequence: TGTGCCAGCAGCCAAGCCCTGGCAGGATCTGGAAACACCATATATTTT. Its translation: CASSQALAGSGNTIYF.

The chain employs TRBV6-1 and TRBJ1-5; D uncertain. V lost 0 bases, J lost 1 base, and 16 bases lay in between. Germline V lookup: CDR1 MNHNS, CDR2 SASEGT. This CDR3 has 18 amino acids. DNA of the CDR3: TGTGCCAGCAGTGAAGCGCTAGGGTTTTGGGCGAGCAATCAGCCCCAGCATTTT. This codes for CASSEALGFWASNQPQHF.

The CDR3, as DNA: TGTGCCAGCGGACTAGCGAACAATGAGCAGTTCTTC. This sequence encodes CASGLANNEQFF. This rearrangement joins TRBV12-3 or TRBV12-4 to TRBJ2-1; TRBD2 matches at 9 bases. This CDR3 has 12 residues. The V segment lost 8 bases and the J segment 5 bases; nucleotides outside the gene matches: 1.

This clone was counted between two and nine times. The chain uses TRBV2 and TRBJ2-7; D may be TRBD1 (6 bases). Germline-derived CDR1 and CDR2 are SNHLY and FYNNEI. The CDR3 has 14 residues. The DNA of the CDR3 is TGTGCGAGCCAGGGGACATTCCTCCTCTACGAGCAGTACTTC. Residues: CASQGTFLLYEQYF.

The gene calls are TRBV5-1 and TRBJ2-7; 16 bases map to TRBD2. The CDR3 extends over 17 amino acids. V was clipped by 3 bases and J by 4 bases; unmatched bases: 7. From germline, CDR1 is SGHRS and CDR2 YFSETQ. CDR3 sequence (DNA): TGCGCCAGCAGCTGGGGACTAGCGGGAGGGCCTATATACGAGCAGTACTTC. This encodes CASSWGLAGGPIYEQYF.

The chain carries TRBV5-4 and TRBJ2-1; 16 nucleotides agree with TRBD2. The germline CDR1 and CDR2 sequences are SGHNT and YYREEE (reference sequence). V was pared by 4 bases and J by 6 bases, with 7 bases of the junction left unmatched. The CDR3 is 17 amino acids. The CDR3 reads CASSLGTSGRVGNEQFF. The CDR3 region has the DNA TGTGCCAGCAGCCTCGGGACTAGCGGGAGGGTTGGCAATGAGCAGTTCTTC.

This clone has only one observation. The chain is built from TRBV9 and TRBJ1-1; a possible D gene is TRBD1 (5 bases). This CDR3 comprises 15 residues. The germline CDR1 and CDR2 sequences are SGDLS and YYNGEE. Between the trimmed V and J ends, which lost 4 bases and 5 bases, there was a span of 18 bases. The CDR3 region is CASSILAGGRTEAFF. CDR3 DNA sequence: TGTGCCAGCAGCATCCTCGCGGGGGGAAGGACTGAAGCTTTCTTT.